The 32 T cell receptor beta chains below all came from one sample that was sequenced in a study of shared clonotypes between healthy human individuals. The protocol was immunoSEQ multiplex PCR, while the TCRdb copy is restricted to in-frame clones and leaves out a portion. The table shows about 2.1 million clones, with approximately 92% occurring only once. Terminally differentiated effector memory CD45RA+ cells were excluded by CCR7 positive selection of CD45RO-negative cells. What was sequenced was naive CD8+ T cells from PBMCs. These receptors all come from a man between 18 and 35 years old in good health. Some clones in this sample may be carry-over from other donors' samples.

This rearrangement joins TRBV9 to TRBJ2-1; 13 bases are shared with TRBD2. The J segment lost 8 bases and the V segment lost 5 bases, leaving 7 bases of the junction unmatched. The CDR3 runs to 15 residues. The germline V gene has CDR1 SGDLS and CDR2 YYNGEE. CDR3 in amino acids: CASSNGLAGVHEQFF. DNA of the CDR3: TGTGCCAGCAGTAATGGACTAGCGGGAGTTCATGAGCAGTTCTTC.

This rearrangement joins TRBV4-1 to TRBJ2-2, with TRBD1 identical over 7 bases. Germline V gives CDR1 MGHRA, CDR2 YSYEKL. This CDR3 is 16 amino acids long. The J segment lost 4 bases and the V segment lost 1 base, leaving 6 bases of the junction unmatched. CDR3 in amino acids: CASSQAPAGGTGELFF. The CDR3, as DNA: TGCGCCAGCAGCCAAGCCCCCGCAGGGGGCACCGGGGAGCTGTTTTTT.

In the case of this clone: A read error may account for a junction end that differs from germline. The rearrangement uses TRBV28 and TRBJ1-1; D not resolved. Germline assignment: CDR1 MDHEN and CDR2 SYDVKM. The CDR3 extends over 12 amino acids. CDR3 sequence: CACRTGNTEAFF. CDR3 DNA sequence: TGTGCCTGCAGGACGGGGAACACTGAAGCTTTCTTT.

This chain joins TRBV10-3 and TRBJ2-7; 7 positions match TRBD1. The V gene's germline CDR1 is ENHRY and CDR2 SYGVKD. V lost 8 bases and J lost 4; bases outside the gene matches: 17. The CDR3 contains 16 residues. CDR3 sequence (DNA): TGTGCCATCGGTTCCAGGGACAGCCTAACCCATTACGAGCAGTACTTC. Protein: CAIGSRDSLTHYEQYF.

The chain uses TRBV29-1 and TRBJ2-1; TRBD1 might be the D (6 bases). V lost 6 bases and J lost 2, with 11 bases in between. Germline-derived CDR1 and CDR2 are SQVTM and ANQGSEA. The CDR3 runs to 13 residues. The CDR3 reads CSVGQLPYNEQFF. The CDR3 DNA follows: TGCAGCGTGGGACAACTACCCTACAATGAGCAGTTCTTC.

This clone was detected once. The chain uses TRBV7-9 and TRBJ1-1; TRBD1 is a possible D gene (6 bases). The CDR3 loop spans 12 amino acids. Trimming stripped 8 bases from V and 1 base from J, with 8 bases between. Germline V gene sequence: CDR1 SEHNR, CDR2 FQNEAQ (reference sequence). Here the CDR3 reads CASQTGNTEAFF. Here the CDR3 DNA reads TGTGCCAGCCAGACAGGGAACACTGAAGCTTTCTTT.

This rearrangement joins TRBV27 to TRBJ2-3; 7 bases are shared with TRBD1. The germline CDR1 and CDR2 sequences are MNHEY and SMNVEV (reference sequence). With 2 bases clipped from V and 5 bases from J, the junction kept 16 bases outside the gene matches. This CDR3 contains 18 residues. The CDR3 loop reads CASSLKFYRGEYGDTQYF. CDR3 in DNA: TGTGCCAGCAGTTTAAAATTCTACAGGGGTGAATATGGAGATACGCAGTATTTT.

This rearrangement joins TRBV4-1 to TRBJ2-7; D call uncertain. CDR1 is MGHRA, CDR2 YSYEKL, per germline. This CDR3 comprises 13 residues. V lost 4 bases to trimming and J lost 0 bases, with 7 bases between them. The CDR3: CASSPLSSYEQYF. The DNA of the CDR3 is TGCGCCAGCAGCCCGCTCAGCTCCTACGAGCAGTACTTC.

A note on this clone: This same CDR3 is encoded by further DNA sequences in the sample. The rearrangement links TRBV27 to TRBJ2-1; D remains unclear. V dropped 0 bases and J dropped 0 bases, with 9 bases sitting between them. CDR1 is MNHEY and CDR2 is SMNVEV in the germline V gene (reference sequence). The length of the CDR3 is 16 residues. For the CDR3, the DNA is TGTGCCAGCAGTTTATCGGGCGGTAGCTCCTACAATGAGCAGTTCTTC. Protein sequence: CASSLSGGSSYNEQFF.

This chain joins TRBV7-9 and TRBJ2-3; TRBD2 might be the D (6 bases). Trimming took off 5 bases at V and 7 bases at J, with 19 bases between the two ends. Germline lookup yields CDR1 SEHNR and CDR2 FQNEAQ (reference sequence). This CDR3 is built from 15 residues. Here the CDR3 reads CASSPQWGEENTQYF. In nucleotides, the CDR3 is TGTGCCAGCAGCCCCCAATGGGGGGAGGAGAATACGCAGTATTTT.

This chain uses TRBV27 with TRBJ2-7; no reliable D call. The V and J ends lost 6 bases and 3 bases respectively, with 15 bases between them. The germline V gene encodes CDR1 MNHEY and CDR2 SMNVEV (reference sequence). The length of the CDR3 is 14 residues. CDR3 sequence: CASSASVKGYEQYF. CDR3 DNA sequence: TGTGCCAGCAGCGCTTCCGTCAAGGGCTACGAGCAGTACTTC.

The J gene is TRBJ2-5, the V gene TRBV4-2; D remains ambiguous. Per the germline V gene, CDR1 is LGHNA and CDR2 is YNFKEQ. This CDR3 region has 14 residues. Trimming left V 0 bases short and J 4 bases short, with 9 bases between. CDR3 DNA sequence: TGTGCCAGCAGCCAAGATTTCGGTCCAGAGACCCAGTACTTC. Its translation is CASSQDFGPETQYF.

CDR3 bases: TGTGCCAGCACCTTAGGGGGGGTGGCTTTCTTT. This gives the protein CASTLGGVAFF. The chain is built from TRBV2 and TRBJ1-1, with TRBD1 as a possible D gene (6 bases). CDR1 and CDR2 (germline): SNHLY, FYNNEI. V lost 7 bases, J lost 11 bases, and 14 bases lay in between. The CDR3 sequence is 11 residues long. Drawing the rest from reference TRBV2 and TRBJ1-1, the complete variable domain is EPEVTQTPSHQVTQMGQEVILRCVPISNHLYFYWYRQILGQKVEFLVSFYNNEISEKSEIFDDQFSVERPDGSNFTLKIRSTKLEDSAMYFCASTLGGVAFFGQGTRLTVV.

The CDR3 region is CASSWTGDNQPQHF. The CDR3 DNA sequence: TGTGCCAGCAGTTGGACAGGGGACAATCAGCCCCAGCATTTT. The chain recombines TRBV6-5 with TRBJ1-5; 9 bases align to TRBD1. Germline loops: CDR1 MNHEY, CDR2 SVGAGI. CDR3 size: 14 residues. J lost 3 bases, V lost 4 bases, and 1 base had no gene match.

The J gene is TRBJ1-1, the V gene TRBV7-9; a weak D match, TRBD1 (5 bases). CDR1 is SEHNR, CDR2 FQNEAQ, per germline (reference sequence). With 0 bases removed from V and 8 bases from J, the gap between germline ends came to 16 bases. This CDR3 spans 15 amino acids. CDR3 loop: CASSLAGRGRTEAFF. The DNA for the CDR3 is TGTGCCAGCAGCTTAGCGGGTCGGGGACGGACCGAAGCTTTCTTT. The complete variable domain, with remaining parts taken from reference TRBV7-9 and TRBJ1-1, reads DTGVSQNPRHKITKRGQNVTFRCDPISEHNRLYWYRQTLGQGPEFLTYFQNEAQLEKSRLLSDRFSAERPKGSFSTLEIQRTEQGDSAMYLCASSLAGRGRTEAFFGQGTRLTVV.

This chain joins TRBV7-9 and TRBJ1-2, with D maybe TRBD1 (5 bases). Germline values: CDR1 SEHNR, CDR2 FQNEAQ (reference sequence). Trimming removed 3 bases at V and 2 bases at J, with 7 bases between. The CDR3 sequence is 13 residues long. The CDR3 sequence is CASSFDRNYGYTF. CDR3 sequence (DNA): TGTGCCAGCAGCTTTGACAGAAACTATGGCTACACCTTC. Drawing the rest from reference TRBV7-9 and TRBJ1-2, the complete variable domain is DTGVSQNPRHKITKRGQNVTFRCDPISEHNRLYWYRQTLGQGPEFLTYFQNEAQLEKSRLLSDRFSAERPKGSFSTLEIQRTEQGDSAMYLCASSFDRNYGYTFGSGTRLTVV.

J is TRBJ2-1 and V is TRBV29-1, with D possibly being TRBD2 (6 bases). V dropped 3 bases and J dropped 4 bases, with 10 bases sitting between them. The CDR3 sequence is 13 residues long. Germline values: CDR1 SQVTM, CDR2 ANQGSEA. This CDR3 reads CSVDRESYNEQFF. CDR3 in DNA: TGCAGCGTTGACCGGGAGAGTTACAATGAGCAGTTCTTC.

With regard to this clone: Other DNA sequences of this sample code for an identical CDR3. V usage is TRBV30 and J usage is TRBJ2-7; D remains unclear. With 1 base removed from V and 0 bases from J, the gap between germline ends came to 13 bases. CDR1 is GTSNPN and CDR2 is SVGIG in the germline V gene (reference sequence). This CDR3 has 15 residues. The DNA of the CDR3 is TGTGCCTGGAGTGAGGACGTGATTGGCTCCTACGAGCAGTACTTC. It codes for CAWSEDVIGSYEQYF.

The genes are TRBV27 and TRBJ2-5, with D possibly being TRBD1 (5 bases). CDR1 is MNHEY and CDR2 is SMNVEV in the germline V gene (reference sequence). This CDR3 region has 12 residues. Trimming took off 0 bases at V and 9 bases at J, with 8 bases between the two ends. The CDR3 loop is CASSLSGAPQYF. The DNA for the CDR3 is TGTGCCAGCAGTTTATCAGGGGCCCCCCAGTACTTC.

The chain is built from TRBV25-1 and TRBJ1-1; 7 nucleotides align to TRBD1. J gave up 5 bases and V 1 base, and 1 base lay outside the gene matches. The V gene's germline CDR1 is MGHDK and CDR2 SYGVNS. CDR3 length equals 13 residues. This chain's CDR3 is CASSESGGTEAFF. The CDR3 DNA follows: TGTGCCAGCAGTGAATCAGGGGGAACTGAAGCTTTCTTT.

The gene calls are TRBV28 and TRBJ1-5, with D unclear. From germline, CDR1 is MDHEN and CDR2 SYDVKM. The V gene lost 5 bases and the J gene lost 0 bases, with 11 bases spanning the gap. The CDR3 is 15 residues long. This chain's CDR3 is CASSPDVYSNQPQHF. CDR3 coding DNA: TGTGCCAGCAGTCCGGACGTATATAGCAATCAGCCCCAGCATTTT.

This chain links TRBV11-2 with TRBJ2-4, with TRBD2 identical over 9 bases. The V gene end was trimmed by 2 bases and the J gene end by 3 bases; junction bases not matched to a gene: 5. The V gene's germline CDR1 is SGHAT and CDR2 FQNNGV. This CDR3 spans 16 amino acids. In DNA, the CDR3 is TGTGCCAGCAGCTTACCCCTAGCGGGAATCAAAAACATTCAGTACTTC. It encodes CASSLPLAGIKNIQYF.

This clone was seen just once. The V call is TRBV11-2, the J call TRBJ2-3; D is unclear. The CDR3 length is 17 residues. Trimming took off 1 base at V and 4 bases at J, with 18 bases between the two ends. CDR1 and CDR2 (germline): SGHAT, FQNNGV. CDR3 coding DNA: TGTGCCAGCAGCTTAGGGCCCGGAGCTTCAATGTCAGATACGCAGTATTTT. Protein product: CASSLGPGASMSDTQYF.

V usage is TRBV29-1 and J usage is TRBJ2-7; D possibly corresponds to TRBD2 (6 bases). With 4 bases removed from V and 4 bases from J, the gap between germline ends came to 11 bases. Germline V gene lookup returns CDR1 SQVTM and CDR2 ANQGSEA. The length of the CDR3 is 12 residues. In nucleotides, the CDR3 is TGCAGCGTTGCGCAACGGGGGTACGAGCAGTACTTC. It encodes CSVAQRGYEQYF.

The chain links TRBV11-3 to TRBJ2-5; 8 bases align to TRBD2. With 5 bases clipped from V and 4 bases from J, the junction kept 12 bases outside the gene matches. This CDR3 is 16 amino acids long. In germline, CDR1 is SGHNT, CDR2 YENEEA. The CDR3 region has the DNA TGTGCCAGCAGCCCGGGGGGGCCCGCAACGAGAGAGACCCAGTACTTC. This gives the protein CASSPGGPATRETQYF.

This rearrangement joins TRBV27 to TRBJ1-1; 7 nucleotides match TRBD1. This CDR3 contains 14 residues. Germline V gives CDR1 MNHEY, CDR2 SMNVEV (reference sequence). J gave up 1 base and V 6 bases, and 5 bases lay outside the gene matches. The CDR3 reads CASRTQGTNTEAFF. The CDR3 nucleotides are TGTGCCAGCAGGACACAGGGGACGAACACTGAAGCTTTCTTT.

This clone was seen only a few times. The rearrangement links TRBV7-9 to TRBJ1-5; tentatively, D is TRBD1 (6 bases). The length of the CDR3 is 15 residues. Deletions cut 1 base from V and 7 bases from J, with 14 bases between. Germline CDR1 SEHNR, CDR2 FQNEAQ (reference sequence). CDR3 DNA sequence: TGTGCCAGCAGCTTAGTATCAGGGGAAGGACAGCCCCAGCATTTT. Translation: CASSLVSGEGQPQHF.

This clone appeared once. This sequence joins TRBV7-9 and TRBJ2-5; 13 bases are a match to TRBD2. V gave up 1 base and J gave up 5 bases; unmatched junction bases: 7. CDR3 length: 17 residues. Germline assignment: CDR1 SEHNR and CDR2 FQNEAQ (reference sequence). CDR3 region: CASSLGGLAGQFETQYF. In nucleotides, the CDR3 is TGTGCCAGCAGCTTAGGGGGACTAGCGGGACAATTTGAGACCCAGTACTTC.

The chain has TRBV6-6 and TRBJ2-1; D is unresolved. With 6 bases removed from V and 5 bases from J, the gap between germline ends came to 5 bases. The CDR3 spans 11 residues. Germline V gene lookup returns CDR1 MNHNY and CDR2 SVGAGI (reference sequence). The CDR3 region has the DNA TGTGCCAGCAGCGGCCACAATGAGCAGTTCTTC. Protein: CASSGHNEQFF.

V is TRBV5-1 and J is TRBJ1-1; D not resolved. CDR1 is SGHRS, CDR2 YFSETQ, per germline. The ends were cut back, 4 bases at V and 1 base at J, with 14 bases in the middle. The CDR3 loop spans 15 amino acids. Written as DNA, the CDR3 is TGCGCCAGCAGCCCATTTGGGTCTCAGAACACTGAAGCTTTCTTT. Its translation: CASSPFGSQNTEAFF.

The chain joins TRBV10-1 to TRBJ2-1, with 9 positions matching TRBD2. The CDR3 loop spans 13 amino acids. V gave up 7 bases and J gave up 10 bases; unmatched junction bases: 8. Germline V gives CDR1 WNHNN, CDR2 SYGVQD (reference sequence). In DNA form, the CDR3 reads TGCGCCAGCACCACACCGGCGGGGGGGGAGCAGTTCTTC. It is translated as CASTTPAGGEQFF.

This clone is a singleton in its sample. This rearrangement joins TRBV6-1 to TRBJ2-7; D may be TRBD1 (6 bases). The CDR3 sequence is 16 residues long. Germline V CDR1 and CDR2: MNHNS, SASEGT. V was clipped by 1 base and J by 5 bases, with 18 bases between them. CDR3 amino acids: CASSEVNRASRDEQYF. The CDR3 DNA is TGTGCCAGCAGTGAAGTTAACAGGGCGTCGAGAGACGAGCAGTACTTC.